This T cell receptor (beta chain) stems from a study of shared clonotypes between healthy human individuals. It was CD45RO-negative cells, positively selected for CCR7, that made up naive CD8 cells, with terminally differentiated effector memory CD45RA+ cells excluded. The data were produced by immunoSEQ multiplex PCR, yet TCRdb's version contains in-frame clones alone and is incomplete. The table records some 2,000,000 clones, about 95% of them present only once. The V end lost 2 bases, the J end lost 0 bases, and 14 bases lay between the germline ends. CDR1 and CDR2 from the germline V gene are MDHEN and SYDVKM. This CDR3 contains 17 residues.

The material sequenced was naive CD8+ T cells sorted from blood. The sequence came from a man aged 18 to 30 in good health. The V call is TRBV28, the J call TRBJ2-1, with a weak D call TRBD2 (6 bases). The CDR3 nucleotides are TGTGCCAGCAGTTTAAGAAGGGGAGGTAGCTCCTACAATGAGCAGTTCTTC. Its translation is CASSLRRGGSSYNEQFF.